This T cell receptor (beta chain) comes out of a study of blood T cell repertoires in COVID-19. Background on the study: Sites in the United States, Italy and Spain provided acute and convalescent COVID-19 samples. Sample material is recorded as cDNA or gDNA derived from T cells, B-cell-depleted T cells, or PBMCs.

Study processing details: How many nucleated cells were present was estimated from reference gene primer amplification. TCRdb's copy holds only in-frame clones and misses some; the assay was immunoSEQ multiplex PCR. Clone size and the V and J calls come from that table; the DNA yielded D and trimming. The sample lists about 150,000 clones; roughly 79% were seen once. The length of the CDR3 is 14 residues. The TCR was taken from a man aged 50 or older with active or convalescent COVID-19. Material for sequencing was peripheral blood. This chain connects TRBV21-1 to TRBJ2-7; no check of the table's D call, TRBD1, against the DNA was made. TRBV21-1 is assigned pseudogene status. CDR3 DNA: TGTGCCAGCAACCCAGCAGGGTCGGAAGGGGAGCAGTACTTC. It is translated as CASNPAGSEGEQYF.